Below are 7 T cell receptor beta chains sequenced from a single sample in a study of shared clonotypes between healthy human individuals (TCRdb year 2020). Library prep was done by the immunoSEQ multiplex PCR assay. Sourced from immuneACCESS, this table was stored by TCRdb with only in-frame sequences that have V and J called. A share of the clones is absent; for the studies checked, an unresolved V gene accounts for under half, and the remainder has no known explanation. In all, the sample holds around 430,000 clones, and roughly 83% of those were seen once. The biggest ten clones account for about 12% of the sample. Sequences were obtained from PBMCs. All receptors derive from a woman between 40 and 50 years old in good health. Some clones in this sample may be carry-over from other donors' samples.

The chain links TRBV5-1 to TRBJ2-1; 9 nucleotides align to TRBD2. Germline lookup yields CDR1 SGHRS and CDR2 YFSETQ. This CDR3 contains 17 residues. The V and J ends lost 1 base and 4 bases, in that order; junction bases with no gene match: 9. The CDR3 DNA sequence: TGCGCCAGCAGCTTGCGGTCGGCGGGAGGGCCGTACAATGAGCAGTTCTTC. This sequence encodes CASSLRSAGGPYNEQFF.

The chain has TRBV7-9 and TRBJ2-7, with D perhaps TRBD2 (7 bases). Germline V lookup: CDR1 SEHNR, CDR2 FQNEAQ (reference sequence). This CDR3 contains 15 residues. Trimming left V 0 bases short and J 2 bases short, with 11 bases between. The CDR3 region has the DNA TGTGCCAGCAGCTTAGCGGGGGCGGGGGCCTACGAGCAGTACTTC. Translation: CASSLAGAGAYEQYF.

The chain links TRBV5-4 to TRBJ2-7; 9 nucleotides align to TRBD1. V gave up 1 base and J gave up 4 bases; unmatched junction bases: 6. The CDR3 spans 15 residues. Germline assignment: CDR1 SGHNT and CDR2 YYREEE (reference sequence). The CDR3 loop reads CASSLPDRGEYEQYF. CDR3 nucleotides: TGTGCCAGCAGCTTGCCGGACAGGGGTGAATACGAGCAGTACTTC.

The CDR3: CASRPGTGADTQYF. CDR3 coding DNA: TGTGCCAGCAGGCCCGGGACAGGGGCTGATACGCAGTATTTT. The chain combines TRBV11-2 with TRBJ2-3, with 10 bases aligning to TRBD1. V trimming: 6 bases; J trimming: 6 bases; junction bases outside the gene matches: 6. The CDR3 loop spans 14 amino acids. Looked up from germline, CDR1 is SGHAT and CDR2 is FQNNGV.

The CDR3 DNA is TGTGCCAGCAGTAACTACAGGGGGCGAGGGACTGAAGCTTTCTTT. Its protein is CASSNYRGRGTEAFF. The chain uses TRBV6-6 and TRBJ1-1; 9 bases are shared with TRBD1. The V and J ends lost 5 bases and 5 bases, in that order; junction bases with no gene match: 9. This CDR3 contains 15 residues. From germline, CDR1 is MNHNY and CDR2 SVGAGI (reference sequence).

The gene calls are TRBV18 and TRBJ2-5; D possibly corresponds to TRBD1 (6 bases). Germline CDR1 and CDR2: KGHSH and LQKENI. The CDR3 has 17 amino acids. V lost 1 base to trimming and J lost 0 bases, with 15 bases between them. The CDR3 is CASSPQTGTPHQETQYF. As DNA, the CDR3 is TGTGCCAGCTCACCACAAACAGGGACCCCACACCAAGAGACCCAGTACTTC.

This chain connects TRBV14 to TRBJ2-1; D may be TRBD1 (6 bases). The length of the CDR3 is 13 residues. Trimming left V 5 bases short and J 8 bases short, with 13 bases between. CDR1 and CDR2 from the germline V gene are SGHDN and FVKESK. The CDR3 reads CASSTQQGYEQFF. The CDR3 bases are TGTGCCAGCAGCACACAACAGGGTTATGAGCAGTTCTTC.